A single sample gave rise to the 17 T cell receptor beta chains below, sequenced in a study of cytotoxic CD8 clonotypes in ibrutinib-treated CLL. The method was immunoSEQ multiplex PCR; TCRdb's version includes in-frame clones alone and lacks a portion of them. The sample carries some 120,000 clones, roughly 84% recorded once. The sample in question was PBMCs, obtained after 24 months of ibrutinib treatment. These receptors all come from a human donor with chronic lymphocytic leukemia.

This clone has just a few counts. J is TRBJ2-5 and V is TRBV18; D remains unclear. The CDR3 is 15 amino acids. CDR1 is KGHSH, CDR2 LQKENI, per germline. V was shortened by 0 bases and J by 5 bases, with 13 bases between the two germline ends. CDR3 amino acids: CASSPPQRSRETQYF. The CDR3 bases are TGTGCCAGCTCACCACCGCAGCGTTCTAGGGAGACCCAGTACTTC.

The V call is TRBV9, the J call TRBJ1-1; tentatively, D is TRBD1 (6 bases). V was clipped by 4 bases and J by 1 base, with 14 bases between them. The CDR3 totals 15 residues. Germline V gives CDR1 SGDLS, CDR2 YYNGEE. CDR3 protein: CASSPFGQTNTEAFF. DNA of the CDR3: TGTGCCAGCAGCCCGTTTGGACAGACGAACACTGAAGCTTTCTTT.

The chain is built from TRBV9 and TRBJ2-3, with 10 bases aligning to TRBD2. The CDR3 length is 18 residues. Germline V lookup: CDR1 SGDLS, CDR2 YYNGEE. The junction had 10 bases not matched to a gene; V was cut back by 0 bases and J by 3 bases. The CDR3 DNA follows: TGTGCCAGCAGCGTAGCTACGGGGCCGGGACTAGCGACAGATACGCAGTATTTT. Encoded protein: CASSVATGPGLATDTQYF.

The chain joins TRBV5-1 to TRBJ2-3; 9 bases align to TRBD1. V trimming: 0 bases; J trimming: 8 bases; junction bases outside the gene matches: 10. The CDR3 covers 16 residues. The germline V gene encodes CDR1 SGHRS and CDR2 YFSETQ. CDR3 in DNA: TGCGCCAGCAGCTTGGCCGGGACAGGGTTTGGAGGTACGCAGTATTTT. It specifies CASSLAGTGFGGTQYF. Full variable domain (rest looked up from reference TRBV5-1 and TRBJ2-3): KAGVTQTPRYLIKTRGQQVTLSCSPISGHRSVSWYQQTPGQGLQFLFEYFSETQRNKGNFPGRFSGRQFSNSRSEMNVSTLELGDSALYLCASSLAGTGFGGTQYFGPGTRLTVL.

This sequence joins TRBV29-1 and TRBJ1-3; D remains unclear. The V and J ends lost 1 base and 3 bases respectively, with 7 bases between them. CDR1 is SQVTM, CDR2 ANQGSEA, per germline. The CDR3 is made up of 13 amino acids. For the CDR3, the DNA is TGCAGCGTTGAAGTCACGTATGGAAACACCATATATTTT. Translation gives CSVEVTYGNTIYF.

The chain uses TRBV2 and TRBJ1-2; 7 nucleotides agree with TRBD1. The germline CDR1 and CDR2 sequences are SNHLY and FYNNEI. Unmatched junction bases numbered 3, after V lost 5 bases and J lost 3 bases. This CDR3 has 13 residues. DNA for the CDR3: TGTGCCAGCAGTTGGACAGGCGACTATGGCTACACCTTC. It translates to CASSWTGDYGYTF.

The chain joins TRBV6-1 to TRBJ2-1; D is unresolved. CDR1 and CDR2 (germline): MNHNS, SASEGT. V dropped 2 bases and J dropped 7 bases, with 18 bases sitting between them. This CDR3 is built from 16 residues. The CDR3 loop is CASSETAIEVDNEQFF. Here the CDR3 DNA reads TGTGCCAGCAGTGAAACGGCCATCGAGGTCGATAATGAGCAGTTCTTC.

This chain uses TRBV27 with TRBJ1-6; no definite D call. The germline V gene has CDR1 MNHEY and CDR2 SMNVEV (reference sequence). V shed 5 bases and J shed 6 bases, with 11 bases lying between them. The CDR3 runs to 14 residues. The CDR3 loop reads CASSRTTRNSPLHF. The CDR3 nucleotides read TGTGCCAGCAGTAGAACTACCCGTAATTCACCCCTCCACTTT.

This chain connects TRBV7-2 to TRBJ2-5; no clear D gene. Germline-derived CDR1 and CDR2 are SGHTA and FQGNSA. Trimming left V 5 bases short and J 2 bases short, with 9 bases between. The CDR3 loop spans 13 amino acids. The CDR3 loop reads CASSRSRQETQYF. The DNA of the CDR3 is TGTGCCAGCAGCCGGTCACGTCAAGAGACCCAGTACTTC.

The table lists this clone with a count of one. The chain carries TRBV18 and TRBJ2-7; TRBD2 agrees at 12 bases. The trim removed 2 bases at V and 2 bases at J, leaving 16 bases unmatched. The CDR3 loop spans 20 amino acids. The germline V gene has CDR1 KGHSH and CDR2 LQKENI. The CDR3 loop reads CASSPFLGPSGGAFAYEQYF. The CDR3 DNA follows: TGTGCCAGCTCACCATTTTTGGGGCCTAGCGGGGGGGCCTTCGCCTACGAGCAGTACTTC. The full variable domain, with the rest looked up from reference TRBV18 and TRBJ2-7, is NAGVMQNPRHLVRRRGQEARLRCSPMKGHSHVYWYRQLPEEGLKFMVYLQKENIIDESGMPKERFSAEFPKEGPSILRIQQVVRGDSAAYFCASSPFLGPSGGAFAYEQYFGPGTRLTVT.

V and J are TRBV5-5 and TRBJ2-7; D perhaps matches TRBD1 (6 bases). The CDR3 extends over 19 amino acids. The germline V gene has CDR1 SGHKS and CDR2 YYEKEE (reference sequence). The V gene lost 2 bases and the J gene lost 3 bases, with 27 bases spanning the gap. CDR3 sequence reads: CASSFFQGTIPKFNYEQYF. The CDR3 DNA sequence: TGTGCCAGCAGCTTCTTCCAGGGGACGATCCCGAAATTTAACTACGAGCAGTACTTC.

This chain links TRBV23-1 with TRBJ1-1; D is uncertain. TRBV23-1 falls under the ORF class, with uncertain function. Between the trimmed V and J ends, which lost 5 bases and 7 bases, there was a span of 14 bases. The CDR3 extends over 13 amino acids. This CDR3 reads CASSEDQEIEAFF. The CDR3 nucleotides read TGCGCCAGCAGTGAAGACCAGGAAATTGAAGCTTTCTTT.

The V call is TRBV2, the J call TRBJ1-4; tentative D call: TRBD1 (6 bases). V gave up 4 bases and J gave up 2 bases, with 17 bases separating them. Looked up from germline, CDR1 is SNHLY and CDR2 is FYNNEI. This CDR3 comprises 17 residues. This CDR3 is CASSGVGGLSTNEKLFF. CDR3 nucleotides: TGTGCCAGCAGTGGTGTTGGGGGCCTATCGACTAATGAAAAACTGTTTTTT.

This clone has only a few counts. The genes are TRBV4-1 and TRBJ1-1; D might be TRBD1 (5 bases). Germline V CDR1 and CDR2: MGHRA, YSYEKL. CDR3 size: 15 residues. V was clipped by 5 bases and J by 1 base, with 14 bases between them. The CDR3 is CASSRGIQTNTEAFF. The CDR3 region has the DNA TGCGCCAGCAGCAGGGGTATACAGACGAACACTGAAGCTTTCTTT.

The rearrangement links TRBV6-5 to TRBJ1-2, with 8 bases lining up with TRBD1. V lost 6 bases and J lost 4; bases outside the gene matches: 7. The CDR3 sequence is 14 residues long. Looked up from germline, CDR1 is MNHEY and CDR2 is SVGAGI. The CDR3 is CASRGQGWSYGYTF. CDR3 nucleotide sequence: TGTGCCAGCAGAGGACAGGGATGGAGCTATGGCTACACCTTC.

V gene TRBV7-5 combines with J gene TRBJ2-7; the table's D call, TRBD1, has no DNA check behind it. TRBV7-5 is a pseudogene. There are 15 residues in the CDR3. CDR3 region: CVRSHSWTANYEQYF. CDR3 sequence (DNA): TGTGTCAGAAGCCATTCCTGGACAGCAAACTACGAGCAGTACTTC.

This chain uses TRBV6-5 with TRBJ2-7, with 9 nucleotides matching TRBD1. Germline trimming cut 6 bases from V and 4 bases from J; bases unmatched to any gene: 1. The CDR3 loop spans 12 amino acids. Germline values: CDR1 MNHEY, CDR2 SVGAGI. The CDR3 DNA follows: TGTGCCAGCAGCGACAGGGGGTACGAGCAGTACTTC. Translating it yields CASSDRGYEQYF.